This TCR beta chain was sequenced in a study of T cells in Graves' hyperthyroidism and ophthalmopathy (dated 2019 in TCRdb). Study-wide context: Peripheral blood samples were taken at initial diagnosis, before any treatment was given. For training and testing, the 80 to 100 patients in the discovery cohort were randomly divided in a 7:3 ratio. Once sampling was done, hyperthyroidism patients were given methimazole at a starting dose of 30 mg daily, whereas ophthalmopathy patients were given high-dose intravenous methylprednisolone. A discovery cohort of about a hundred patients, approximately 45 with Graves' ophthalmopathy and more than 55 with stable Graves' hyperthyroidism, was used to find distinguishing TCR V-J signatures. The study also compared thyroid tissue and blood T-cell repertoires from over 5 Graves' hyperthyroidism patients. Prospective prediction of ophthalmopathy was tested in an independent validation cohort of some 20 hyperthyroidism patients and around 16 patients who later progressed to ophthalmopathy. According to the paper, TCR Vbeta CDR3 sequencing was carried out on some 140 peripheral blood samples, which came from about 45 ophthalmopathy, approximately 72 hyperthyroidism and approximately 17 progressor patients.

TCR beta CDR3 regions were amplified from RNA transcripts. A first-round RT-PCR of the TCR CDR3 used the HTBI primer set with the Qiagen OneStep RT-PCR kit. The libraries were constructed in a second round of multiplex PCR and then size-selected and purified. Paired-end sequencing of the libraries was performed with 100 bp reads on an Illumina HiSeq2000. On the authors' methods: Raw data were processed with SOAPnuke, discarding reads with adapters, uncalled bases, mean Phred below 15, or no exact constant-primer or identifier match. COPE v1.2.5 was used to merge the high-quality paired reads, and each unique nucleotide sequence was defined as a clonotype. Clonotypes were aligned to IMGT TRBV, TRBD and TRBJ reference segments using MiTCR v1.1. Only V-J combinations with frequency above 0.0001, covering roughly 99% of repertoires, were analysed. A TCS score was defined as the ratio of F50 (clonal expansion) to E x V (chaos), with BLOSUM62-based TCRdist applied between CDR3 peptides within each V-J. Welch's t-statistics and random forest reduced just over 500 V-J features to 10 to 15, which were used in a naive Bayes classifier (R e1071). The public reads were quality trimmed at Q25 with fastp and then assembled into clones with MiXCR by TCRdb, keeping productive beta chains. Each entry is one CDR3 protein sequence, shown with its most common DNA and genes. TCRdb assigned the V and J calls; the authors' analysis was not used. The sample table shows about 740,000 distinct CDR3 sequences, and approximately 14% are seen once. Together, the top ten hold more than 8.5% of the sample.

Graves' hyperthyroidism was defined as stable when no progression to ophthalmopathy occurred over 18 months of follow-up. The hyperthyroidism patients were between 18 and 65 years old and newly diagnosed, with a disease duration of less than 2 months. Patients with uncontrolled infections, other autoimmune diseases, pregnancy or lactation were excluded. Clinical symptoms, serum thyroxine and TRAb, thyroid ultrasound, and orbital computed tomography formed the basis for the diagnoses. PBMCs were isolated from about 9.2 ml of fresh peripheral blood by Ficoll-Paque density gradient centrifugation. Total RNA was extracted using Trizol reagent, and RNA quality was assessed on an Agilent 2100 Bioanalyzer. Here is what the overall study found, with its caveats: Most expanded thyroid clonotypes (frequency above 0.001) were also detected in blood, suggesting blood repertoires may reflect thyroid immune responses. A model built on a 13 V-J signature distinguished ophthalmopathy from stable hyperthyroidism, reaching roughly 88% sensitivity and 81.08% specificity in cross-validation and 80%/75% in testing. In validation, the model predicted progression to ophthalmopathy with approximately 69% sensitivity and roughly 72% specificity, a median of 6.5 months before onset. Sample size was not statistically predetermined, and blinding of investigators to group allocation was not performed.

Including cysteine and phenylalanine, the CDR3 has 12 amino acids. Kept here is only the CDR3 DNA, which spans 36 bases and is read in frame from base 1. V loses 8 bases, J loses 10 bases, and the germline ends lie 15 bases apart. Per the germline V gene, ENHRY is the CDR1 and SYGVKD is the CDR2. This clonotype was recorded a few times. The antigen it binds to is not known. No much larger clonotype is one base removed from it; base qualities were not supplied. The rearrangement joined TRBV10-3 to TRBJ2-1; the D segment might be TRBD1 or TRBD2, since each matches 5 bases. Source material: blood. This clonotype originated in a woman younger than 30 with Graves' hyperthyroidism. The bases are TGTGCCATCGGGACGGCGGAACGAGAGCAGTTCTTC. It translates as CAIGTAEREQFF.